These 2 T cell receptor beta chains originate from one sample sequenced in a study of cytomegalovirus exposure and HLA in healthy donors. This PCR relied on a set of 60 Vbeta primers and 13 Jbeta primers. Libraries were prepared by immunoSEQ multiplex PCR; TCRdb keeps only in-frame clonotypes and omits some of them. This sample yields approximately 100,000 clones, of which around 84% are seen a single time; around 2% belongs to the top ten. The sample comprised PBMCs. The origin of the receptors is a young man in good health and CMV-seronegative.

The chain employs TRBV5-4 and TRBJ1-1; TRBD1 is a possible D gene (5 bases). Germline CDR1 SGHNT, CDR2 YYREEE (reference sequence). V lost 6 bases and J 0 bases, leaving 12 bases between the germline ends. This CDR3 is 14 amino acids long. The CDR3 spells CASTPGGMNTEAFF. The DNA for the CDR3 is TGTGCCAGCACCCCCGGGGGTATGAACACTGAAGCTTTCTTT.

The rearrangement links TRBV18 to TRBJ2-2, with D perhaps matching TRBD1 (6 bases). Germline CDR1 reads KGHSH; CDR2 reads LQKENI. The CDR3 extends over 15 amino acids. V gave up 3 bases and J gave up 3 bases, with 11 bases separating them. The chain's CDR3 is CASSPGAGDTGELFF. The CDR3 nucleotides read TGTGCCAGCTCACCGGGGGCAGGGGACACCGGGGAGCTGTTTTTT.